This T cell receptor (beta chain) is drawn from a study of T-cell reconstitution after alpha-beta-depleted transplantation in children. The CDR3 extends over 13 amino acids. V was clipped by 6 bases and J by 1 base, with 8 bases between them. Looked up from germline, CDR1 is MDHEN and CDR2 is SYDVKM. The study, taken as a whole, reports: Reportedly, alpha-beta T cells present about two months post-transplant originated from several hundred expanded clones of graft origin. One year after transplant, T-cell counts and diversity came mostly from newly produced T cells. The study traced high day-60 TCRbeta diversity in some patients to surviving recipient T cells and thymic progenitors.

About this clonotype: Its matching antigen is unknown.

Unique molecular identifiers were built into the TCRbeta library. TCRdb recomputed calls from the PCR reads with MiXCR, one row per CDR3 protein. The sample lists 700,000 to 950,000 distinct CDR3 sequences, around 15% occurring once. This specimen was PBMCs, mostly from graft donor cells, taken 360 days after TCRalphabeta/CD19-depleted stem cell transplant. The rearrangement links TRBV28 to TRBJ2-3, with a weak D call TRBD1 (5 bases). This clonotype originated in a male patient younger than 18 who had a stem cell transplant for acute lymphoblastic leukemia, so the T cells may come from the graft donor. The CDR3 is CASRIQGTDTQYF. CDR3 nucleotides: TGTGCCAGCAGAATACAGGGCACAGATACGCAGTATTTT.